This TCR beta chain was recovered during a study of T cell repertoires in cytomegalovirus infection. As for the study in general: Carrying CMV and the relevant HLA type showed in public TCR beta signatures.

The CDR3 is 15 residues long. The V end was cut by 0 bases, the J end by 4 bases, with 10 bases between. Per the germline V gene, CDR1 is MNHEY and CDR2 is SMNVEV (reference sequence). TCRdb reprocessed the reads with MiXCR, giving one entry per CDR3 protein. The table shows about 830,000 distinct CDR3 sequences, with 30% to 35% occurring only once. Study results and caveats: People with CMV and the relevant HLA were identified by cumulative public TCR beta family frequency. Clonotype analysis showed dominance of the ex vivo response by HLA-C-restricted CMV-specific TCR beta clonotypes.

A remark on this clonotype: The target antigen is unknown.

This receptor was obtained from a human donor in good health (CMV status not recorded). Some clones in this sample may be carry-over from other donors' samples. The chain uses TRBV27 and TRBJ2-4, with D hard to call. The starting material was cultured CD8+ T cells from PBMCs, obtained from culture after CMV antigen stimulation. DNA for the CDR3: TGTGCCAGCAGTTTATCGCTTAACCCGAAAAACATTCAGTACTTC. Amino acids: CASSLSLNPKNIQYF.